The source of this TCR beta chain is a study of T-cell reconstitution after alpha-beta-depleted transplantation in children. Study-wide results and caveats: About two months after transplant, alpha-beta T cells reportedly came from several hundred expanded graft clones.

V lost 4 bases to trimming and J lost 0 bases, with 12 bases between them. Germline loops: CDR1 SGHTA, CDR2 FQGNSA. The CDR3 length is 15 residues. This clonotype was observed many times. Its target is not known. Library preparation (for TCRbeta) was performed with unique molecular identifiers. One entry per CDR3 protein results from TCRdb running MiXCR on the PCR reads. The data hold 25,000 to 35,000 distinct CDR3 sequences, with 6% to 8.5% observed a single time. This specimen consisted of peripheral blood, obtained 60 days after TCRalphabeta/CD19-depleted stem cell transplant. This sequence originates from a child under two years old who had a stem cell transplant for acute myeloid leukemia, so the T cells may come from the graft donor. The chain couples TRBV7-2 to TRBJ1-1; D not resolved. CDR3 nucleotide sequence: TGTGCCAGCAGCTGGGATTGGCAGGTGAACACTGAAGCTTTCTTT. It codes for CASSWDWQVNTEAFF.